The sample holds many counts of the clone carrying this T cell receptor (beta chain). Its antigen remains unidentified. The data were obtained in a study of response to subunit inactivated influenza vaccine. General study results and limits: It was suggested by the authors that few new T cells are recruited by each seasonal influenza vaccination.

TCRdb itself ran the RT-PCR reads through MiXCR, one entry per CDR3 protein. Here the sample spans a few hundred thousand distinct CDR3 sequences, less than 25% being singletons. Germline CDR1 and CDR2: SGHDT and YYEEEE. The CDR3 consists of 15 residues. V lost 2 bases, J lost 3 bases, and 7 bases stayed unmatched. The chain joins TRBV5-6 to TRBJ1-1; the match to TRBD1 covers 7 bases. Sequenced material: PBMCs from blood, taken 21 months after vaccination. The TCR sequence derives from a man aged 50 to 75 who received an inactivated influenza vaccine. CDR3 sequence (DNA): TGTGCCAGCAGCTTTTTGACAGGGTCGGACACTGAAGCTTTCTTT. Protein: CASSFLTGSDTEAFF.